The 10 T cell receptor beta chains presented below share a single source sample, sequenced in a study of blood T cell repertoires in COVID-19. The assay was immunoSEQ multiplex PCR, and TCRdb's table has in-frame clones only and misses some. The sample shows tens of thousands of clones, under 95% of them seen only once. Sample: peripheral blood. These receptors originate from a woman aged 55-70 years with active COVID-19.

The chain couples TRBV6-5 to TRBJ2-1, with 9 bases lining up with TRBD2. With 0 bases clipped from V and 4 bases from J, the junction kept 4 bases outside the gene matches. The CDR3 has 16 residues. Per the germline V gene, CDR1 is MNHEY and CDR2 is SVGAGI. CDR3 loop: CASSYSTSGLYNEQFF. CDR3 DNA: TGTGCCAGCAGTTACTCGACTAGCGGCCTGTACAATGAGCAGTTCTTC.

The gene calls are TRBV7-2 and TRBJ1-2; D unresolved. The V gene lost 3 bases and the J gene lost 8 bases, with 16 bases spanning the gap. Germline assignment: CDR1 SGHTA and CDR2 FQGNSA. The CDR3 runs 14 residues. The CDR3 sequence: CASSFPGKYRGYTF. The CDR3 DNA reads TGTGCCAGCAGCTTCCCCGGGAAATATAGAGGCTACACCTTC.

The rearrangement joins TRBV28 to TRBJ2-7; a weak D match, TRBD1 (5 bases). The V and J ends lost 7 bases and 5 bases respectively, with 15 bases between them. The CDR3 extends over 13 amino acids. Germline-derived CDR1 and CDR2 are MDHEN and SYDVKM. The CDR3 spells CASTRQTAHEQYF. CDR3 bases: TGTGCCAGCACTCGACAGACAGCACACGAGCAGTACTTC.

V gene TRBV23-1 combines with J gene TRBJ2-7, with a weak D call TRBD1 (6 bases). TRBV23-1 is an open reading frame whose function is uncertain. The V end was cut by 0 bases, the J end by 4 bases, with 10 bases between. The CDR3 length is 14 residues. CDR3 DNA: TGCGCCAGCAGTCAATCGGACAGACGGTACGAGCAGTACTTC. Translating it yields CASSQSDRRYEQYF.

The chain has TRBV25-1 and TRBJ1-2; D remains unclear. Germline lookup yields CDR1 MGHDK and CDR2 SYGVNS. The V end was cut by 5 bases, the J end by 8 bases, with 24 bases between. There are 16 residues in the CDR3. CDR3 bases: TGTGCCAGCAGTCCGACGGACTCTACCACCGGCCCGGGCTACACCTTC. This translates into CASSPTDSTTGPGYTF.

The chain couples TRBV2 to TRBJ2-1, with TRBD2 matching 10 bases. This CDR3 has 20 amino acids. Trimming took 5 bases from V and 1 from J; bases not matched to a gene: 17. CDR1 SNHLY and CDR2 FYNNEI come from the germline V gene. The CDR3 DNA is TGTGCCAGCAGTACCCCGGGACTAGCGCAACAGACTAGGTCCTACAATGAGCAGTTCTTC. Encoded protein: CASSTPGLAQQTRSYNEQFF.

This clone is categorized as medium-sized. The rearrangement links TRBV27 to TRBJ2-7; 7 bases line up with TRBD1. V was pared by 5 bases and J by 4 bases, with 8 bases of the junction left unmatched. This CDR3 contains 14 residues. Per the germline V gene, CDR1 is MNHEY and CDR2 is SMNVEV (reference sequence). CDR3 residues: CASSLGGQQYEQYF. In DNA form, the CDR3 reads TGTGCCAGCAGTCTAGGGGGACAGCAATACGAGCAGTACTTC.

The chain has TRBV28 and TRBJ1-5; no reliable D call. The CDR3 runs to 12 residues. Germline loops: CDR1 MDHEN, CDR2 SYDVKM. V was cut by 5 bases and J by 4 bases, with 6 bases left in between. CDR3 in amino acids: CASSPPNQPQHF. DNA of the CDR3: TGTGCCAGCAGTCCCCCTAATCAGCCCCAGCATTTT.

The chain joins TRBV5-1 to TRBJ2-5; 11 positions agree with TRBD2. Trimming removed 4 bases from V and 0 bases from J; junction bases left unmatched: 11. CDR1 and CDR2 from the germline V gene are SGHRS and YFSETQ. The CDR3 length is 18 residues. Written as DNA, the CDR3 is TGCGCCAGCAGCCTTACTAGCGGGAGAAGGGTCGACCAAGAGACCCAGTACTTC. Encoded protein: CASSLTSGRRVDQETQYF.

This clone appeared a few times. This CDR3 is CASSQEGGGRDNQPQHF. The DNA of the CDR3 is TGTGCCAGCAGCCAAGAGGGTGGTGGGAGGGATAATCAGCCCCAGCATTTT. The genes are TRBV4-2 and TRBJ1-5; D call uncertain. V was cut by 0 bases and J by 4 bases, with 16 bases left in between. The CDR3 totals 17 residues. Germline lookup yields CDR1 LGHNA and CDR2 YNFKEQ.